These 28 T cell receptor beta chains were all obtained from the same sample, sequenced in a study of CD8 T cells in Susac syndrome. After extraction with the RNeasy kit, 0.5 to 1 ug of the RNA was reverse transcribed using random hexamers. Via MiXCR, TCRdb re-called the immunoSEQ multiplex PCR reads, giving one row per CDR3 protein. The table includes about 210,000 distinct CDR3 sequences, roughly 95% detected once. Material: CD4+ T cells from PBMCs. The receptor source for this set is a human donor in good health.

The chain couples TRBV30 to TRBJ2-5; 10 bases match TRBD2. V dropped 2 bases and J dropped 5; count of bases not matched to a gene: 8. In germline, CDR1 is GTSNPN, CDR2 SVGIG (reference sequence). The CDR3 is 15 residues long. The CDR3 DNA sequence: TGTGCCTGGAGTAGCGGGAGGGATATAAGGGAGACCCAGTACTTC. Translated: CAWSSGRDIRETQYF.

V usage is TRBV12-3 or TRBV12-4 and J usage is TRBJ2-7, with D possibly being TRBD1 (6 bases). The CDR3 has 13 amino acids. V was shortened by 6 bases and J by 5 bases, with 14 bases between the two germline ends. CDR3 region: CASSRGKGDEQYV. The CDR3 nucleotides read TGTGCCAGCAGCCGGGGCAAGGGGGACGAGCAGTACGTC.

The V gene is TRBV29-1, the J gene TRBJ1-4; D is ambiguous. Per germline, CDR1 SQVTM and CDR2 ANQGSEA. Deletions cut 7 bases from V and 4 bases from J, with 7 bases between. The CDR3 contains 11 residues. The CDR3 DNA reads TGCAGCGGCTGGGGTAATGAAAAACTGTTTTTT. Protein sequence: CSGWGNEKLFF.

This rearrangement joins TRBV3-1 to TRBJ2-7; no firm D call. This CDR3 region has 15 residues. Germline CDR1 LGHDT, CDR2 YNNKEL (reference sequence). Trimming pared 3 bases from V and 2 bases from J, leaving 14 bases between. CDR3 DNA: TGTGCCAGCAGCCAGGGGTGGCCGCAAACCTACGAGCAGTACTTC. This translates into CASSQGWPQTYEQYF.

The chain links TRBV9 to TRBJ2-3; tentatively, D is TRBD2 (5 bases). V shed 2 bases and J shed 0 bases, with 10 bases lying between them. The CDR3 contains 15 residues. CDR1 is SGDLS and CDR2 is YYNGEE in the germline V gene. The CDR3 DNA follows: TGTGCCAGCAGCGTGCTAGCCATTAGCACAGATACGCAGTATTTT. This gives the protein CASSVLAISTDTQYF.

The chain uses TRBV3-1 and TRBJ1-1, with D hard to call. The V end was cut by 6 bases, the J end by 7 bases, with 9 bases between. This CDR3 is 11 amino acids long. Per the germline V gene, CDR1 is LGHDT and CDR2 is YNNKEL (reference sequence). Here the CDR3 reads CASRLEGEAFF. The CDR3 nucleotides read TGTGCCAGCAGGCTGGAAGGTGAAGCTTTCTTT.

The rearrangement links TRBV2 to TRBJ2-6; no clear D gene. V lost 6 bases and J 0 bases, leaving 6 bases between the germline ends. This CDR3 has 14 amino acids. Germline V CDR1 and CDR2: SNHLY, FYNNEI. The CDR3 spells CASRRFSGANVLTF. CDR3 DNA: TGTGCCAGCAGAAGGTTCTCTGGGGCCAACGTCCTGACTTTC.

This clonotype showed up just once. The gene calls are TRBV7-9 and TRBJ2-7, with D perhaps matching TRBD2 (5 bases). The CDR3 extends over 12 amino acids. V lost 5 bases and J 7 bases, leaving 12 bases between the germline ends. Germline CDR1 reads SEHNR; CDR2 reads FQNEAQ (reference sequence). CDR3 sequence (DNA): TGTGCCAGCAGCCTCACCCCGGGGGAGCAGTACGTC. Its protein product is CASSLTPGEQYV.

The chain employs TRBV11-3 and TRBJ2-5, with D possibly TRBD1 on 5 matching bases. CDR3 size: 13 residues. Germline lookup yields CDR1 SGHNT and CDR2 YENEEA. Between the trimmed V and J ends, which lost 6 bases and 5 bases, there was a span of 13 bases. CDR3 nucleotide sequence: TGTGCCAGCAGGGGCACAGGCGAGGAGACCCAGTACTTC. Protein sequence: CASRGTGEETQYF.

CDR3 amino acids: CASSRGAPTEAFF. CDR3 coding DNA: TGTGCCAGCAGCCGCGGGGCGCCCACTGAAGCTTTCTTT. The J gene is TRBJ1-1, the V gene TRBV6-5; a possible D gene is TRBD1 (5 bases). Germline V CDR1 and CDR2: MNHEY, SVGAGI. This CDR3 is 13 amino acids long. V lost 6 bases and J 4 bases, leaving 12 bases between the germline ends.

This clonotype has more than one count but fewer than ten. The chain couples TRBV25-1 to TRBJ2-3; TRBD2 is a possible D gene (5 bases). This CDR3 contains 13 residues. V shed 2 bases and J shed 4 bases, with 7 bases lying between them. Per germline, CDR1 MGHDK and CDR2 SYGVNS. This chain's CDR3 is CASSEAGADTQYF. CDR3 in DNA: TGTGCCAGCAGTGAAGCGGGCGCAGATACGCAGTATTTT.

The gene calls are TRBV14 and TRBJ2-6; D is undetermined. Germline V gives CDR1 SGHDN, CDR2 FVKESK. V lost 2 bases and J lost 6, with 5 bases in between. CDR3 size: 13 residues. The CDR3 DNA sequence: TGTGCCAGCAGCCAATCCCCGGCCAACGTCCTGACTTTC. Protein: CASSQSPANVLTF.

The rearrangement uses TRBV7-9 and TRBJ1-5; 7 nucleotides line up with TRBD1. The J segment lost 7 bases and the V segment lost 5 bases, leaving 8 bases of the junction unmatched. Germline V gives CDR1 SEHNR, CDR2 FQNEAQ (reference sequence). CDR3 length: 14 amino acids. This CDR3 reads CASSRTGYGQPQHF. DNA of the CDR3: TGTGCCAGCAGCCGGACAGGTTATGGCCAGCCCCAGCATTTT.

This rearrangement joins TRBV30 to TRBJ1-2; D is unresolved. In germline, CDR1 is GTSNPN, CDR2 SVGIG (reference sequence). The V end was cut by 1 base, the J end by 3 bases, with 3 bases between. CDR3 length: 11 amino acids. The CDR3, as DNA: TGTGCCTGGAGTGCATACTATGGCTACACCTTC. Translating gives CAWSAYYGYTF.

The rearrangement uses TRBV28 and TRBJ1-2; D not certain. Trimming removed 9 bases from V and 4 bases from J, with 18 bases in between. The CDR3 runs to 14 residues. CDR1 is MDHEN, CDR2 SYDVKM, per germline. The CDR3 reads CASQSPRNGYGYTF. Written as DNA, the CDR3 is TGTGCCAGTCAATCCCCCAGAAACGGCTATGGCTACACCTTC.

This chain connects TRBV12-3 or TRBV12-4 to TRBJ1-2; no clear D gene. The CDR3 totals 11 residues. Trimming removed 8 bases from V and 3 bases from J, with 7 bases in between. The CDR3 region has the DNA TGTGCCAGCGGAGGCGACTATGGCTACACCTTC. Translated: CASGGDYGYTF.

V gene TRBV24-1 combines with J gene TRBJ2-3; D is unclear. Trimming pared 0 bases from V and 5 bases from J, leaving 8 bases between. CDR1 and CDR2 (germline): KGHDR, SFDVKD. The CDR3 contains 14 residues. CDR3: CATSDLRAEDTQYF. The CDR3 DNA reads TGTGCCACCAGTGATTTGCGGGCAGAAGATACGCAGTATTTT.

The CDR3 region has the DNA TGTGCCAGCAGCCCTCCCGCCGGGAACACCGGGGAGCTGTTTTTT. The encoded protein is CASSPPAGNTGELFF. V gene TRBV5-4 combines with J gene TRBJ2-2, with unresolved D. The germline V gene has CDR1 SGHNT and CDR2 YYREEE (reference sequence). V was shortened by 4 bases and J by 1 base, with 11 bases between the two germline ends. The CDR3 covers 15 residues.

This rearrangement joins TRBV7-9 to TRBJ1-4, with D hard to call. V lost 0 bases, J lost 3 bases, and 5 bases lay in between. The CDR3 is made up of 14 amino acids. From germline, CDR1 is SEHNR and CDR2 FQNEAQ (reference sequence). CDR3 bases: TGTGCCAGCAGCTTAGCCGGTTCTAATGAAAAACTGTTTTTT. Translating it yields CASSLAGSNEKLFF.

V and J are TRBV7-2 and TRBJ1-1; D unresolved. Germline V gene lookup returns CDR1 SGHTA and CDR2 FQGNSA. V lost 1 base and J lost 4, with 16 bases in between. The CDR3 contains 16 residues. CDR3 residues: CASSLEFLRTGTEAFF. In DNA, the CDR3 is TGTGCCAGCAGCTTAGAATTCTTACGTACGGGCACTGAAGCTTTCTTT.

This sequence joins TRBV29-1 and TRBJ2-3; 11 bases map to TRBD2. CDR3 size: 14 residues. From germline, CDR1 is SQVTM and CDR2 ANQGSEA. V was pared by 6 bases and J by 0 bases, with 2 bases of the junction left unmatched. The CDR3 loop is CSVWTSGSTDTQYF. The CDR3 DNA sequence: TGCAGCGTGTGGACTAGCGGGAGCACAGATACGCAGTATTTT.

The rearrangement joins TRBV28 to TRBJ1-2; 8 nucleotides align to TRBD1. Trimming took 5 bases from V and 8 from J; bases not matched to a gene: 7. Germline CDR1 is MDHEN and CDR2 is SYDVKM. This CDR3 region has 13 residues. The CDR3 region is CASSIRGQRGYTF. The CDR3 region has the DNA TGTGCCAGCAGTATCAGGGGGCAGCGCGGCTACACCTTC.

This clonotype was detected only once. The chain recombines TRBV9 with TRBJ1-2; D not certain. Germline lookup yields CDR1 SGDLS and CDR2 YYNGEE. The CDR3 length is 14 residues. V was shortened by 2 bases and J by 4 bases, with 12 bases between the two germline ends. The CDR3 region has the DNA TGTGCCAGCAGCGTTGTGGACTTCTTCTATGGCTACACCTTC. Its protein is CASSVVDFFYGYTF. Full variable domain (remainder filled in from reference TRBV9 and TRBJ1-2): DSGVTQTPKHLITATGQRVTLRCSPRSGDLSVYWYQQSLDQGLQFLIQYYNGEERAKGNILERFSAQQFPDLHSELNLSSLELGDSALYFCASSVVDFFYGYTFGSGTRLTVV.

DNA of the CDR3: TGTGCCTGGAGTCCAGGGGGCAATCAGCCCCAGCATTTT. This encodes CAWSPGGNQPQHF. This chain connects TRBV30 to TRBJ1-5, with D maybe TRBD1 (6 bases). Germline V lookup: CDR1 GTSNPN, CDR2 SVGIG (reference sequence). Trimming took off 2 bases at V and 2 bases at J, with 7 bases between the two ends. The CDR3 has 13 amino acids.

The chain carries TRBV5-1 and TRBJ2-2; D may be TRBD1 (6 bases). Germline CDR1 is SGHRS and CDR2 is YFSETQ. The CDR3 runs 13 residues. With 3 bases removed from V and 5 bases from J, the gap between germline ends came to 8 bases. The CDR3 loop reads CASSSGQTGELFF. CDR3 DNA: TGCGCCAGCAGCTCAGGACAGACCGGGGAGCTGTTTTTT.

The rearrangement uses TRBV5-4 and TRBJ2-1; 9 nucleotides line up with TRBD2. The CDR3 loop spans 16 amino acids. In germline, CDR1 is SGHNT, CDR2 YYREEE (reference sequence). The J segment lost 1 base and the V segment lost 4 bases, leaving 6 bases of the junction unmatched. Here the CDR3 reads CASSPEAGGSYNEQFF. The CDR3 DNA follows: TGTGCCAGCAGCCCGGAAGCGGGAGGTTCCTACAATGAGCAGTTCTTC.

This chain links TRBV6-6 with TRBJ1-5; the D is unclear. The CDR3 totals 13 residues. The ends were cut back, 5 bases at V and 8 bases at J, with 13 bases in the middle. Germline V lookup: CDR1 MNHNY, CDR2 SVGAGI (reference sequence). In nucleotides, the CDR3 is TGTGCCAGCAGTGCAGTGTACGGGGAGCCCCAGCATTTT. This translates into CASSAVYGEPQHF.

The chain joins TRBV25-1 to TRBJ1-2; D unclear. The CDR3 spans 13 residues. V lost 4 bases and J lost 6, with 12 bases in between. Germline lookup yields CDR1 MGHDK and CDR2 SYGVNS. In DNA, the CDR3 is TGTGCCAGCAGTGGTCGGTTGACCCATGGCTACACCTTC. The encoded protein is CASSGRLTHGYTF.